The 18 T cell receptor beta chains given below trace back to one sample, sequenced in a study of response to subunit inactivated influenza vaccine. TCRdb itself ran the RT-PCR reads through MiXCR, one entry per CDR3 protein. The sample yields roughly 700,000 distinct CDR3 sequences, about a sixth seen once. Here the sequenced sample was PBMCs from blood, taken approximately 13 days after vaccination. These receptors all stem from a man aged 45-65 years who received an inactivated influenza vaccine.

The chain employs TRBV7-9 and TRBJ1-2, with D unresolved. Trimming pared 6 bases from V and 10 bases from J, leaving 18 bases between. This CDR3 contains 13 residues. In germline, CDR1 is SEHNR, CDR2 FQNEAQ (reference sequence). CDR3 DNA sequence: TGTGCCAGCAGTCAAGTGTCAGTCTTTGACTACACCTTC. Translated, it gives CASSQVSVFDYTF.

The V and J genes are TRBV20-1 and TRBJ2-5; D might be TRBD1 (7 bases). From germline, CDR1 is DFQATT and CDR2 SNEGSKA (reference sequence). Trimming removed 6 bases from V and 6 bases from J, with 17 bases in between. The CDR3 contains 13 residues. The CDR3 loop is CSAALQGGQTQYF. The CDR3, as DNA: TGCAGTGCCGCACTCCAGGGGGGACAGACCCAGTACTTC.

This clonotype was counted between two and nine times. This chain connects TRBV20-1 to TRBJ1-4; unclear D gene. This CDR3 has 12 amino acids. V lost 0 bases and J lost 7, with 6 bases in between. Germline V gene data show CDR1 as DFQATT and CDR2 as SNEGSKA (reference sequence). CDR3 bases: TGCAGTGCTAGAGAGAACGGTGAAAAACTGTTTTTT. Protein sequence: CSARENGEKLFF.

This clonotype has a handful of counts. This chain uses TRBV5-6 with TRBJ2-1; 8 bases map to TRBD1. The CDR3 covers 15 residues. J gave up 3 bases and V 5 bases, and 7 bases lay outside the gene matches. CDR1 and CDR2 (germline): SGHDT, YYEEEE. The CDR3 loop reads CASSRQGIIYNEQFF. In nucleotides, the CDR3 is TGTGCCAGCAGTCGACAGGGGATAATCTACAATGAGCAGTTCTTC. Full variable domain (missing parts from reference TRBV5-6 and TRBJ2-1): DAGVTQSPTHLIKTRGQQVTLRCSPKSGHDTVSWYQQALGQGPQFIFQYYEEEERQRGNFPDRFSGHQFPNYSSELNVNALLLGDSALYLCASSRQGIIYNEQFFGPGTRLTVL.

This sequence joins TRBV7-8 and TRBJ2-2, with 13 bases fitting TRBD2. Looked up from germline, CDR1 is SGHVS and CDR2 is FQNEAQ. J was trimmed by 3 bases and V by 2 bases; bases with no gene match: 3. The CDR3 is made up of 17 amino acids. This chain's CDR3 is CASSLFGLAGDTGELFF. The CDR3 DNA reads TGTGCCAGCAGCTTATTCGGACTAGCGGGGGACACCGGGGAGCTGTTTTTT.

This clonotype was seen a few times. CDR3 nucleotide sequence: TGTGCCAGCAGCCAAGAGGCGGCTGACTCCTACGAGCAGTACTTC. Protein sequence: CASSQEAADSYEQYF. V gene TRBV4-2 combines with J gene TRBJ2-7; D gene unclear. In germline, CDR1 is LGHNA, CDR2 YNFKEQ. This CDR3 region has 15 residues. The V end was cut by 0 bases, the J end by 0 bases, with 9 bases between.

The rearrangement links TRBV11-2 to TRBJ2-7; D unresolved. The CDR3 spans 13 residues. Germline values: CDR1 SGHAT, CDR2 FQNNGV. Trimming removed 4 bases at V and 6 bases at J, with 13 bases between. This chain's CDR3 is CASSYGGSGEQYF. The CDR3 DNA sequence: TGTGCCAGCAGCTATGGCGGATCAGGCGAGCAGTACTTC.

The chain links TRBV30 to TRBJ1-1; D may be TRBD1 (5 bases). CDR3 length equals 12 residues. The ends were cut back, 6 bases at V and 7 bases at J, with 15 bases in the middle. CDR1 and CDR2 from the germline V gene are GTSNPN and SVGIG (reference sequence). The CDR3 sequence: CACLRGRVEAFF. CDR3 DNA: TGTGCCTGTCTAAGGGGTCGGGTTGAAGCTTTCTTT.

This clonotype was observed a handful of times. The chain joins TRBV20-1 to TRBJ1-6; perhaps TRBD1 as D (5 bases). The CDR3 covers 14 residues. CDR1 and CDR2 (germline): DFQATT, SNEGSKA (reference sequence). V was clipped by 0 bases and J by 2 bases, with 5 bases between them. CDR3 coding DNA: TGCAGTGCTAGAGAGACAGCCTATAATTCACCCCTCCACTTT. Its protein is CSARETAYNSPLHF.

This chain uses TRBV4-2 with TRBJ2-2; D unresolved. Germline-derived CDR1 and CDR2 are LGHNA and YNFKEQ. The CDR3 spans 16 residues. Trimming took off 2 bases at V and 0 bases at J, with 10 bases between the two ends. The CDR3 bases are TGTGCCAGCAGCCAACTGGGCCGCGCGAACACCGGGGAGCTGTTTTTT. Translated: CASSQLGRANTGELFF.

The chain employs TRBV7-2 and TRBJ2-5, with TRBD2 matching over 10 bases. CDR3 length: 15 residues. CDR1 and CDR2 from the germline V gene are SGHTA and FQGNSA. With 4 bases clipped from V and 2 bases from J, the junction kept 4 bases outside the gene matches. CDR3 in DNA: TGTGCCAGCAGCTCAAGGGGACTAGCGCAAGAGACCCAGTACTTC. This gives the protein CASSSRGLAQETQYF.

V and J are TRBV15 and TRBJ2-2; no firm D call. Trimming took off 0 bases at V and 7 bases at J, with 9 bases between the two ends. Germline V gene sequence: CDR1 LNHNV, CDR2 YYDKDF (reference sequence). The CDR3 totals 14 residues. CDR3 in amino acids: CATSRDTVRGELFF. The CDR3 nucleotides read TGTGCCACCAGCAGAGATACGGTTCGCGGGGAGCTGTTTTTT.

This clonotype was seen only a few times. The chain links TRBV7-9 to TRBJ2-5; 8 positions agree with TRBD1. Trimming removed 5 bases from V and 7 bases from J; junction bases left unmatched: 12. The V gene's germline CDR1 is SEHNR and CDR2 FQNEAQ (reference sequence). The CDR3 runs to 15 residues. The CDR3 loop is CASSPTTGAWPTQYF. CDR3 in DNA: TGTGCCAGCAGCCCGACGACAGGGGCCTGGCCGACCCAGTACTTC.

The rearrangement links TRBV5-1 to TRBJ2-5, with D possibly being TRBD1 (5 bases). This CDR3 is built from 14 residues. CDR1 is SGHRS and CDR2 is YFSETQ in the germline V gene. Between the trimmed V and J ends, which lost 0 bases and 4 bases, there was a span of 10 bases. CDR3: CASSLGNGAETQYF. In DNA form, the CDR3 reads TGCGCCAGCAGCTTGGGAAATGGGGCAGAGACCCAGTACTTC.

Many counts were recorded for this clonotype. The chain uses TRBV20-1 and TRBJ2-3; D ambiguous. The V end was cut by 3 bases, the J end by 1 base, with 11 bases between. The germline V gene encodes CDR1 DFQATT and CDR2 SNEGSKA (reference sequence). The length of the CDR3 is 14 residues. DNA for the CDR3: TGCAGTGCTAGCACAGCGATCGGCACAGATACGCAGTATTTT. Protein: CSASTAIGTDTQYF.

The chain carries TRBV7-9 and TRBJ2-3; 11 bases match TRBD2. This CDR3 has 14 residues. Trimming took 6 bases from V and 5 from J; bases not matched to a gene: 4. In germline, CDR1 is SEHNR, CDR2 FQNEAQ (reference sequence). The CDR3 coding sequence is TGTGCCAGCAGTCGGACTAGCGGGTTAGATACGCAGTATTTT. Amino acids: CASSRTSGLDTQYF.

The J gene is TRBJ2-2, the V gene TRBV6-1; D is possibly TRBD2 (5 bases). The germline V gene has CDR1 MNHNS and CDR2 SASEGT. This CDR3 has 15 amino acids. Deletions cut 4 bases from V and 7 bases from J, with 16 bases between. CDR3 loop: CASSGGRDRGGELFF. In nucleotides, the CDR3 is TGTGCCAGCAGTGGCGGGCGAGATCGGGGCGGGGAGCTGTTTTTT.

The CDR3 spells CASSQVQESGANVLTF. CDR3 coding DNA: TGTGCCAGCAGCCAGGTACAGGAATCTGGGGCCAACGTCCTGACTTTC. This chain connects TRBV4-2 to TRBJ2-6, with D possibly TRBD1 on 5 matching bases. The CDR3 consists of 16 residues. Trimming took off 3 bases at V and 1 base at J, with 10 bases between the two ends. Germline V gene lookup returns CDR1 LGHNA and CDR2 YNFKEQ.